The TCR beta chain under discussion was sequenced for a study of blood T cells in healthy people across ages. Whole-study findings and limits: Older individuals had lower TCR beta diversity per million T cells (the decline was roughly linear). A strong correlation between TCR beta diversity and naive T cell percentage was seen.

The second PCR ran about 7 to 12 cycles with a sample-barcoded 5' primer and J-beta primers. TCRdb re-analysed the 5' RACE reads in MiXCR, keeping a single row per CDR3 protein. The sample has almost 300,000 distinct CDR3 sequences; 25% to 30% are singletons. The germline CDR1 and CDR2 sequences are SGHTA and FQGTGA. The CDR3 is made up of 13 amino acids. Worth noting for this clonotype: The antigen remains undetermined. A read error may account for a junction end that differs from germline.

The chain joins TRBV7-3 to TRBJ2-5; perhaps TRBD2 as D (5 bases). The TCR was taken from a woman aged 70-85 years in good health. Sequences were obtained from blood. The CDR3 protein is CASGLLVRETQYF. CDR3 sequence (DNA): TGTGCCAGCGGCTTACTAGTTAGAGAGACCCAGTACTTC.